This T cell receptor (beta chain) was observed in a study of T cells in localized non-small cell lung cancer. Profiling relied on immunoSEQ multiplex PCR, and the TCRdb table lists in-frame clones only, not all of them. The data contain 70,000 to 85,000 clones, approximately 84% of them seen just once; the ten biggest clones take up roughly 1.4%. The CDR3 contains 13 residues. Germline V gene data show CDR1 as SGHNT and CDR2 as YYREEE (reference sequence). V lost 0 bases to trimming and J lost 5 bases, with 6 bases between them. This chain uses TRBV5-4 with TRBJ1-5; D might be TRBD1 (5 bases). The sequencing here drew on peripheral blood, taken before any cancer treatment. The receptor was derived from a female donor older than 55 with stage I lung adenocarcinoma. This CDR3 is CASSLGGDQPQHF. The CDR3 DNA sequence: TGTGCCAGCAGCTTGGGAGGGGATCAGCCCCAGCATTTT. Looking up the rest from reference TRBV5-4 and TRBJ1-5 gives the full variable domain: ETGVTQSPTHLIKTRGQQVTLRCSSQSGHNTVSWYQQALGQGPQFIFQYYREEENGRGNFPPRFSGLQFPNYSSELNVNALELDDSALYLCASSLGGDQPQHFGDGTRLSIL.